The 12 T cell receptor beta chains in this list originate from one sample, sequenced in a study of blood T cells in healthy people across ages. The use of a sample-barcoded 5' primer and a J-beta primer mix characterized a second PCR of roughly 7 to 12 cycles. TCRdb reprocessed the 5' RACE reads with MiXCR, giving one entry per CDR3 protein. This sample has about 1.1 million distinct CDR3 sequences, with around two fifths found just once. Sequencing was done on a sample of blood. The receptors derive from a man aged 18 to 35 in good health.

This clonotype turned up a few times. This chain uses TRBV27 with TRBJ1-1; no reliable D call. Germline CDR1 is MNHEY and CDR2 is SMNVEV (reference sequence). With 0 bases removed from V and 5 bases from J, the gap between germline ends came to 16 bases. There are 16 residues in the CDR3. CDR3 loop: CASSLSRAVLGTEAFF. The CDR3 coding sequence is TGTGCCAGCAGTTTATCGAGGGCAGTCTTGGGGACTGAAGCTTTCTTT.

This clonotype was counted only a few times. The chain uses TRBV4-2 and TRBJ1-2, with TRBD1 matching over 12 bases. The J segment lost 8 bases and the V segment lost 4 bases, leaving 8 bases of the junction unmatched. CDR1 and CDR2 (germline): LGHNA, YNFKEQ. The CDR3 covers 15 residues. For the CDR3, the DNA is TGTGCCAGCAGCCGACAGGGACAGGGGGCACGGGGCTACACCTTC. Amino acid sequence: CASSRQGQGARGYTF.

The chain recombines TRBV4-3 with TRBJ2-6; D not resolved. Germline CDR1 is LGHNA and CDR2 is YSLEER. The CDR3 length is 17 residues. The ends were cut back, 0 bases at V and 4 bases at J, with 13 bases in the middle. CDR3 amino acids: CASSQEFPPSGANVLTF. Here the CDR3 DNA reads TGCGCCAGCAGCCAAGAGTTCCCGCCCTCGGGGGCCAACGTCCTGACTTTC.

A few counts support this clonotype. The CDR3: CASSLDGRQNTEAFF. CDR3 coding DNA: TGTGCCAGCAGTTTAGATGGACGGCAGAACACTGAAGCTTTCTTT. The chain carries TRBV12-3 or TRBV12-4 and TRBJ1-1; D gene ambiguous. This CDR3 region has 15 residues. The germline V and J ends were trimmed by 1 base and 1 base, with 10 bases remaining between them.

This chain joins TRBV6-1 and TRBJ1-1; 9 bases map to TRBD1. Germline trimming cut 6 bases from V and 4 bases from J; bases unmatched to any gene: 6. CDR1 and CDR2 (germline): MNHNS, SASEGT. The CDR3 consists of 14 residues. The CDR3 nucleotides read TGTGCCAGCAGGACCGGGACAGGGTCCACTGAAGCTTTCTTT. Residues: CASRTGTGSTEAFF.

This clonotype has just a few counts. This chain uses TRBV12-3 or TRBV12-4 with TRBJ1-2; 9 nucleotides align to TRBD1. V was clipped by 6 bases and J by 7 bases; unmatched bases: 6. This CDR3 region has 13 residues. CDR3 nucleotides: TGTGCCAGCAGGACGGACAGGGGAGGTGGCTACACCTTC. This sequence encodes CASRTDRGGGYTF.

J is TRBJ2-3 and V is TRBV7-3; D may match TRBD1 or TRBD2 (5 bases each). Trimming cost V 5 bases and J 2 bases, with 20 bases left between them. CDR1 and CDR2 from the germline V gene are SGHTA and FQGTGA. CDR3 size: 17 residues. The DNA of the CDR3 is TGTGCCAGCAGCCTAGGCTCCAATAGAGGGGACACAGATACGCAGTATTTT. Translation: CASSLGSNRGDTDTQYF.

The chain has TRBV6-2 or TRBV6-3 and TRBJ2-6; perhaps D is TRBD1 or TRBD2 (5 bases each). Germline V gene sequence: CDR1 MNHEY, CDR2 SVGEGT. The CDR3 has 21 residues. Trimming cost V 2 bases and J 4 bases, with 27 bases left between them. The CDR3 coding sequence is TGTGCCAGCAGTTACGATTTAGGCCGGGGACGGATCCTTCCCGGGGCCAACGTCCTGACTTTC. Residues: CASSYDLGRGRILPGANVLTF.

The chain links TRBV21-1 to TRBJ1-2. TRBV21-1 constitutes a pseudogene. The CDR3 covers 16 residues. CDR3 sequence (DNA): TGTGCCAGCAGGGAGGGCCAAACTGGGGGGTTTTATGGCTACACCTTC. It translates to CASREGQTGGFYGYTF.

This clonotype was recorded many times. A much larger clone sits a single nucleotide away, making a read error possible. The chain uses TRBV20-1 and TRBJ2-3; D is ambiguous. Between the trimmed V and J ends, which lost 6 bases and 3 bases, there was a span of 10 bases. The germline V gene encodes CDR1 DFQATT and CDR2 SNEGSKA (reference sequence). CDR3 size: 12 residues. The CDR3 is CSARPPTDTQYF. CDR3 nucleotide sequence: TGCAGTGCCCGCCCCCCGACAGATACGCAGTATTTT.

This clonotype was recorded at least ten times. The chain carries TRBV28 and TRBJ2-1; possible D gene TRBD1, 6 bases. There are 17 residues in the CDR3. Trimming pared 5 bases from V and 1 base from J, leaving 18 bases between. The germline V gene has CDR1 MDHEN and CDR2 SYDVKM. The CDR3 spells CASSPLGQIRSYNEQFF. The CDR3 nucleotides read TGTGCCAGCAGTCCCCTAGGACAGATCAGATCCTACAATGAGCAGTTCTTC.

The V gene is TRBV6-2 or TRBV6-3, the J gene TRBJ1-5, with TRBD1 matching 7 bases. V lost 6 bases, J lost 4 bases, and 9 bases stayed unmatched. The CDR3 totals 15 residues. In germline, CDR1 is MNHEY, CDR2 SVGEGT. CDR3 sequence reads: CASSPDRALNQPQHF. In DNA form, the CDR3 reads TGTGCCAGCAGCCCAGACAGGGCACTAAATCAGCCCCAGCATTTT.